A selection of T cell receptor beta chains follows, all from one sample in a study of blood T cell repertoires in COVID-19. Produced via immunoSEQ multiplex PCR; TCRdb's table is partial and in-frame only. Altogether about 150,000 clones are present, about 87% being singletons, with the ten largest covering approximately 40%. Specimen: peripheral blood. These receptors originate from a human donor in a cohort sampled during active COVID-19. Each CDR3 is given with its conserved first and last residue. D genes are given only for firm matches. The listing skips clone size in some rows; elsewhere it reads once, few, many or a size class.

j_call | d_call | clone_size | v_call | cdr3_nt | cdr3_aa
TRBJ1-1 | TRBD1 | . | TRBV6-5 | TGTGCCAGCAGCCTGTCACAGGGGAGCACTGAAGCTTTCTTT | CASSLSQGSTEAFF
TRBJ2-3 | . | once | TRBV18 | TGTGCCAGCTCCGAGGTCGCACGTGTTGGGACAGATACGCAGTATTTT | CASSEVARVGTDTQYF
TRBJ1-1 | TRBD1 | . | TRBV7-9 | TGTGCCAGCAGCTTAGGACAGGGGAACACTGAAGCTTTCTTT | CASSLGQGNTEAFF
TRBJ2-1 | . | . | TRBV4-2 | TGTGCCAGCAGCCAACTTCAAGGGGGGGGGTACAATGAGCAGTTCTTC | CASSQLQGGGYNEQFF
TRBJ2-2 | TRBD1 | many | TRBV5-1 | TGCGCCAGCACCAAGGACAGGGTGTACACCGGGGAGCTGTTTTTT | CASTKDRVYTGELFF
TRBJ1-2 | TRBD1 | . | TRBV27 | TGTGCCAGCAAGCCACTCAGGGACAGAGAGATTTGGGGCTACACCTTC | CASKPLRDREIWGYTF
TRBJ2-3 | TRBD2 | . | TRBV7-3 | TGTGCCAGCAGCTCGGGACTAGCGGGAGGGTTGGATACGCAGTATTTT | CASSSGLAGGLDTQYF
TRBJ2-5 | . | . | TRBV29-1 | TGCAGCGTAAAAGGCGGCCCTATGGCGGAGACCCAGTACTTC | CSVKGGPMAETQYF
TRBJ1-4 | . | once | TRBV28 | TGTGCCAGCAGTCCGACCCGCCGGAGGGGAAAACTGTTTTTT | CASSPTRRRGKLFF
TRBJ2-3 | TRBD2 | . | TRBV6-2/TRBV6-3 | TGTGCCAGCAGCGCCACTGGACTAGCGGGAGCAGATACGCAGTATTTT | CASSATGLAGADTQYF
TRBJ1-1 | . | . | TRBV7-2 | TGTGCCAGCAGCTTAGCCATTGAAGCTTTCTTT | CASSLAIEAFF
TRBJ1-5 | . | . | TRBV6-5 | TGTGCCAGCGGGGCGTATAGCAATCAGCCCCAGCATTTT | CASGAYSNQPQHF
TRBJ2-7 | . | . | TRBV15 | TGTGCCACCAGCAGAGATGTGGACACTTACGAGCAGTACTTC | CATSRDVDTYEQYF
TRBJ1-1 | TRBD1 | once | TRBV6-4 | TGTGCCAGCAGTGACTCGATCATGGAGGGGGCGGGGAAGCAGCCGCCGAACACTGAAGCTTTCTTT | CASSDSIMEGAGKQPPNTEAFF
TRBJ2-1 | . | . | TRBV7-2 | TGTGCCAGCAGCTTAGCCCCACCCGGGACCTACAATGAGCAGTTCTTC | CASSLAPPGTYNEQFF
TRBJ1-6 | TRBD1 | . | TRBV7-8 | TGTGCCAGCAGCCAGCCGACAGGGGGTGGTTCACCCCTCCACTTT | CASSQPTGGGSPLHF
TRBJ2-2 | TRBD1 | . | TRBV27 | TGTGCCAGCAGGGCAGGGGGTTACACCGGGGAGCTGTTTTTT | CASRAGGYTGELFF
TRBJ1-1 | . | . | TRBV11-3 | TGTGCCAGCAGGGCCACAGGCTACACTGAAGCTTTCTTT | CASRATGYTEAFF
TRBJ2-3 | . | once | TRBV29-1 | TGCAGCGTATTAGGACAGCTAGGCACAGATACGCAGTATTTT | CSVLGQLGTDTQYF
TRBJ2-1 | . | . | TRBV12-5 | TGTGCTAGTGGGCTGGACTATTCCTACAATGAGCAGTTCTTC | CASGLDYSYNEQFF
TRBJ2-3 | TRBD1 | . | TRBV6-5 | TGTGCCAGCAGTTGGCTGGGACAGGGGAAGTGGGATACGCAGTATTTT | CASSWLGQGKWDTQYF
TRBJ1-1 | . | . | TRBV6-2/TRBV6-3 | TGTGCCAGCAGTTACGGCCCGGGGATCCGGGCTAAGAAATATAACACTGAAGCTTTCTTT | CASSYGPGIRAKKYNTEAFF
TRBJ1-2 | . | many | TRBV7-3 | TGTGCCAGCAGCACTAACTCGCGGGACTCCGGTGGCTACACCTTC | CASSTNSRDSGGYTF
TRBJ2-4 | TRBD2 | . | TRBV5-8 | TGTGCCAGCAGCTTGGTGCGCTTTAGCGGGAGGGACGAGACCAAAAACATTCAGTACTTC | CASSLVRFSGRDETKNIQYF
TRBJ1-2 | TRBD1 | . | TRBV7-9 | TGTGCCAGCAGCTACAGGGGTGGAGGCTACACCTTC | CASSYRGGGYTF
TRBJ2-7 | TRBD2 | . | TRBV7-2 | TGTGCCAGCAGCGGGACTAGCGGGGGCTACGAGCAGTACTTC | CASSGTSGGYEQYF
TRBJ1-4 | . | many | TRBV11-2 | TGTGCCAGCAGCTTAGACGTCCTCTCTGAAAAACTGTTTTTT | CASSLDVLSEKLFF
TRBJ1-5 | . | once | TRBV7-2 | TGTGCCAGCAGCTTAAGCGGGCCCTCGGCCCAGCATTTT | CASSLSGPSAQHF
TRBJ2-2 | . | . | TRBV7-2 | TGTGCCAGCAGCTTAGGGCCAGACACCGGGGAGCTGTTTTTT | CASSLGPDTGELFF
TRBJ1-6 | TRBD1 | . | TRBV11-2 | TGTGCCAGCAGCTTGGACAGGGGTAATTCACCCCTCCACTTT | CASSLDRGNSPLHF
TRBJ2-6 | . | . | TRBV4-1 | TGCGCCAGCAGCCAAGATGAGACGGGAGGGGCCAACGTCCTGACTTTC | CASSQDETGGANVLTF
TRBJ1-3 | . | . | TRBV5-4 | TGTGCCAGCAGCTTGGACTTGGGGGGCTCTGGAAACACCATATATTTT | CASSLDLGGSGNTIYF
TRBJ2-2 | . | . | TRBV7-6 | TGTGCCAGCAGCTTAGCGCTTGCAGTGAACACCGGGGAGCTGTTTTTT | CASSLALAVNTGELFF
TRBJ2-3 | TRBD1 | . | TRBV7-7 | TGTGCTAGCAGCCCGACAGGGGGCACAGATACGCAGTATTTT | CASSPTGGTDTQYF
TRBJ1-1 | . | . | TRBV5-1 | TGCGCCAGCAGGCCGACAGCCAACACTGAAGCTTTCTTT | CASRPTANTEAFF
TRBJ1-1 | . | . | TRBV29-1 | TGCAGCGTTGACAGGGGAGCCACTGAAGCTTTCTTT | CSVDRGATEAFF